Sequencing of this T cell receptor beta chain was carried out in a study of CD8+CD57+ T cells in acquired aplastic anemia. The wider study: DNA recovered from sorted CD4+ and CD8+ cells had a mean of about 3.5 ug. Whole-study findings and limits: A set of 25 to 35 CD8+ CDR3 sequences was shared between patients and controls, and these sequences appeared highly expressed in patients.

Trimming shortened V by 3 bases and J by 2 bases, and 17 bases separated the two germline ends. The CDR3 runs to 16 residues. Using genomic DNA as the template, TCR beta VDJ and CDR3 profiling was carried out. TCRdb analysed the reads with MiXCR anew, one entry per CDR3 protein. The data show about 270,000 distinct CDR3 sequences, with around three fifths seen just once and roughly 8% held by the top ten. As concerns this clonotype: Its antigen is unknown.

The specimen was sorted CD4+, CD8+, or CD8+CD57+ T cells (not recorded which) from PBMCs. The TCR sequence derives from a human donor with severe aplastic anemia or a healthy control (not recorded which). The gene calls are TRBV6-7 and TRBJ2-7; no definite D call. TRBV6-7 is an ORF, with its function uncertain. The CDR3: CASSYVRQLGTYEQYF. The CDR3 DNA sequence: TGTGCCAGCAGTTATGTTCGCCAATTAGGGACCTACGAGCAGTACTTC.